This TCR beta chain came from a study of T cell changes during pregnancy in multiple sclerosis. The CDR3 length is 17 residues. Trimming shortened V by 2 bases and J by 0 bases, and 17 bases separated the two germline ends. Germline V gene lookup returns CDR1 GTSNPN and CDR2 SVGIG (reference sequence). This table comes from immunoSEQ multiplex PCR, and its TCRdb copy is limited to in-frame clones, with some not included. The table includes over 60,000 clones, 70% to 90% detected once. The TCR was taken from a female donor with multiple sclerosis, enrolled in a pregnancy study. The chain recombines TRBV30 with TRBJ1-3; D remains unclear. This specimen consisted of peripheral blood, obtained in the first trimester of pregnancy. In DNA form, the CDR3 reads TGTGCCTGGAGTACCTCCGACCTTGGGCTCTCTGGAAACACCATATATTTT. Translated, it gives CAWSTSDLGLSGNTIYF.